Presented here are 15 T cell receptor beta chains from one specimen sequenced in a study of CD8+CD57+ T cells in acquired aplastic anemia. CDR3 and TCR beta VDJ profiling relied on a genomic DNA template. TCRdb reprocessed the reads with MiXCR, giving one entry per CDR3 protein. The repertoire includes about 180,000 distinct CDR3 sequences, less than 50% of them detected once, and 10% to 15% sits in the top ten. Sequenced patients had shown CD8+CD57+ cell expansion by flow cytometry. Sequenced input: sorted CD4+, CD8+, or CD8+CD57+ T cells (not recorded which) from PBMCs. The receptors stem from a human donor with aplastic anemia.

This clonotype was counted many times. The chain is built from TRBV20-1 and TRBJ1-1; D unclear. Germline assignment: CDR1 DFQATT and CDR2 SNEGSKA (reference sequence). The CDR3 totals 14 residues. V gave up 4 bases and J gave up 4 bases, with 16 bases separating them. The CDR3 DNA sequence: TGCAGTGCTACCGACGATTCGGGCAGCACTGAAGCTTTCTTT. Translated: CSATDDSGSTEAFF.

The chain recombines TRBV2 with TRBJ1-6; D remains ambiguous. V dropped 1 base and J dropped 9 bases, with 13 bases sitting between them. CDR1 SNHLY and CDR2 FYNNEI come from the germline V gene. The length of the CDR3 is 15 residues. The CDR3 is CASSEGWVESSPLHF. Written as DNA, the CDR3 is TGTGCCAGCAGTGAAGGTTGGGTGGAAAGTTCACCCCTCCACTTT.

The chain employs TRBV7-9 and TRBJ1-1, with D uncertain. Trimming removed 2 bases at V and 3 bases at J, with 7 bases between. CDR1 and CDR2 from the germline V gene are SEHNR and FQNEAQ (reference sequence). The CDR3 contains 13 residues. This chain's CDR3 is CASSLKADTEAFF. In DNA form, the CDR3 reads TGTGCCAGCAGCTTAAAGGCAGACACTGAAGCTTTCTTT.

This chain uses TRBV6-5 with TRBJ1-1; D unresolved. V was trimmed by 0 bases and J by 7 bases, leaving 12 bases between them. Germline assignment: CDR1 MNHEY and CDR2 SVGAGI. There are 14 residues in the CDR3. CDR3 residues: CASSYSDSGVEAFF. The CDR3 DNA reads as TGTGCCAGCAGTTACTCCGACTCCGGGGTTGAAGCTTTCTTT.

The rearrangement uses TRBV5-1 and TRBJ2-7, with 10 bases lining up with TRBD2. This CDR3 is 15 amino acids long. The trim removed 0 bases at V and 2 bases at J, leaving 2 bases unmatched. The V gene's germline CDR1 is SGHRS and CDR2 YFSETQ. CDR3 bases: TGCGCCAGCAGCTTGGGGACTAGCGGTGCCTACGAGCAGTACTTC. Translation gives CASSLGTSGAYEQYF.

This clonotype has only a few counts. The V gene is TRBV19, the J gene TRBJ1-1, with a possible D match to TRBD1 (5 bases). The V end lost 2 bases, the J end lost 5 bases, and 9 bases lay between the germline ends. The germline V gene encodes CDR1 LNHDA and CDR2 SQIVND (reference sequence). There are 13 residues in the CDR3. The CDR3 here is CASSISGLTEAFF. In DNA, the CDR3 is TGTGCCAGTAGTATATCGGGGCTTACTGAAGCTTTCTTT.

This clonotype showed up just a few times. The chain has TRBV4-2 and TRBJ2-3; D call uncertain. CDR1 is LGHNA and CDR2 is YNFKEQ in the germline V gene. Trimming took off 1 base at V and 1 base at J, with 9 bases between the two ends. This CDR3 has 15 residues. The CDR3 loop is CASSQVGGGTDTQYF. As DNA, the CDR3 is TGTGCCAGCAGCCAAGTCGGCGGAGGCACAGATACGCAGTATTTT.

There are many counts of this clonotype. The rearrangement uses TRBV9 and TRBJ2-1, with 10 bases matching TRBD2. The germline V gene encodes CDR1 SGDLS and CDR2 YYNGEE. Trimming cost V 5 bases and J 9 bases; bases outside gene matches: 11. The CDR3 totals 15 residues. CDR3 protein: CASSPVSGGAFEQFF. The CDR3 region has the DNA TGTGCCAGCAGTCCTGTGAGCGGGGGGGCTTTTGAGCAGTTCTTC.

The CDR3 loop is CASSSQVNTEAFF. The CDR3, as DNA: TGTGCCAGCAGCTCACAGGTTAACACTGAAGCTTTCTTT. The genes are TRBV7-2 and TRBJ1-1; D perhaps matches TRBD1 (5 bases). The CDR3 contains 13 residues. V was shortened by 4 bases and J by 2 bases, with 8 bases between the two germline ends. Germline V gene lookup returns CDR1 SGHTA and CDR2 FQGNSA.

CDR3 region: CATRVAGSSYNSPLHF. CDR3 DNA sequence: TGTGCCACCAGGGTAGCGGGGAGCTCCTATAATTCACCCCTCCACTTT. The V gene is TRBV15, the J gene TRBJ1-6; D gene ambiguous. Germline loops: CDR1 LNHNV, CDR2 YYDKDF (reference sequence). The CDR3 spans 16 residues. V shed 6 bases and J shed 0 bases, with 12 bases lying between them.

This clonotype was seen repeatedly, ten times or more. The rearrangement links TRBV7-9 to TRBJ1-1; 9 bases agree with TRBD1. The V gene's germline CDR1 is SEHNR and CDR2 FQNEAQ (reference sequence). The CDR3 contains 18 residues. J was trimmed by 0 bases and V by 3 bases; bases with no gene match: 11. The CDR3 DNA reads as TGTGCCAGCAGCTTTGGGACAGGGTTTATGGGGATGAACACTGAAGCTTTCTTT. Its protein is CASSFGTGFMGMNTEAFF.

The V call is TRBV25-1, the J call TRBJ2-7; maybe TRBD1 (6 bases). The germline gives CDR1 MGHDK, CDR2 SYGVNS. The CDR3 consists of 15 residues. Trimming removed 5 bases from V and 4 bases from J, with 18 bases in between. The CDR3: CASSKSGAYPYEQYF. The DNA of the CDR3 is TGTGCCAGCAGTAAATCAGGGGCCTATCCTTACGAGCAGTACTTC.

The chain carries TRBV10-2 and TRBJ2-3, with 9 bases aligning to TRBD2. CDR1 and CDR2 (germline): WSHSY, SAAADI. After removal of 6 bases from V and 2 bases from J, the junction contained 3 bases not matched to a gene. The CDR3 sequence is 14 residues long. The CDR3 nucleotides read TGCGCCAGCAGGACTAGCGGAATCACAGATACGCAGTATTTT. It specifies CASRTSGITDTQYF.

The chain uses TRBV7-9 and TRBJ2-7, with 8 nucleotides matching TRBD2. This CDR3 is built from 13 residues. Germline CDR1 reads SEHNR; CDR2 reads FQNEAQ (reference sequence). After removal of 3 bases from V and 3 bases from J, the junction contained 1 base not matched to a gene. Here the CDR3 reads CASSFSGVYEQYF. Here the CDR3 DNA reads TGTGCCAGCAGCTTTAGCGGGGTCTACGAGCAGTACTTC.

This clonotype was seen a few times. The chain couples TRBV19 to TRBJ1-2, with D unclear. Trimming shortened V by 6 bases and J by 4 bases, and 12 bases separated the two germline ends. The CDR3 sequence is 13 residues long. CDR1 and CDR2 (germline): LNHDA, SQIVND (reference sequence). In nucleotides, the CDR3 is TGTGCCAGTAGGCAAGACATCGTCTATGGCTACACCTTC. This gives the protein CASRQDIVYGYTF.